This TCR beta chain was identified during a study of CD8 T cells in ankylosing spondylitis (TCRdb year 2017). Looking at the study overall: T cell receptor beta repertoires were profiled in healthy donors and ankylosing spondylitis patients so that disease-linked TCR variants could be found. In total, the full study cohort was made up of some 110 healthy donors and more than 20 ankylosing spondylitis patients. Samples of peripheral blood were taken, and for ankylosing spondylitis patients, synovial fluid was collected as well. The paper as a whole reports these results and caveats: Blood from ankylosing spondylitis patients appeared to be characterized by a TCR beta motif made up of several highly homologous amino acid variants. The disease-linked clones were reported as significantly enriched in matched synovial fluid samples from ankylosing spondylitis patients. The disease-linked clones had a CD8+ phenotype and were found at relatively low frequencies in peripheral blood. Some of the motif variants had been reported before in the synovial fluid and blood of reactive arthritis patients, a finding that suggests common disease-initiation mechanisms.

Many counts were recorded for this clonotype. No antigen is known for it. Base qualities are missing; no much larger clone stands one base away. These reads were obtained on an Illumina HiSeq 2500. Quantitative 5'-RACE with molecular barcodes was used to prepare TCR beta libraries. The paper's processing steps were these. A new computational method based on a probabilistic model of VDJ rearrangement was used to identify disease-linked TCR variants. TCRdb reran the public reads through fastp at Q25 and MiXCR, keeping productive beta chains. When rows share a CDR3 protein, they turn into one entry using the most common DNA and genes. The V and J calls and clone size come from TCRdb's table, not from the authors' own analysis. The sample table holds 100,000 to 150,000 distinct CDR3 sequences, of which about a tenth were seen once. 3% to 4% of the sample belongs to the ten largest clones. The germline V gene encodes CDR1 DFQATT and CDR2 SNEGSKA (reference sequence). Counted from cysteine to phenylalanine, this CDR3 has 14 amino acids. Left in the record is the CDR3 DNA by itself, 42 bases read in frame from the first base. V is clipped by 0 bases and J by 4 bases, and the sequence between their germline boundaries is 11 bases long.

Sequenced sample: blood, either unsorted or a sorted T cell fraction (not recorded which). This chain joins TRBV20-1 to TRBJ2-3; there is no confident call for the D gene. The origin of this receptor is a male donor with ankylosing spondylitis or in good health (not recorded which). The CDR3 has the sequence CSARDQGFPDTQYF. The DNA sequence is TGCAGTGCTAGAGATCAAGGTTTCCCAGATACGCAGTATTTT.